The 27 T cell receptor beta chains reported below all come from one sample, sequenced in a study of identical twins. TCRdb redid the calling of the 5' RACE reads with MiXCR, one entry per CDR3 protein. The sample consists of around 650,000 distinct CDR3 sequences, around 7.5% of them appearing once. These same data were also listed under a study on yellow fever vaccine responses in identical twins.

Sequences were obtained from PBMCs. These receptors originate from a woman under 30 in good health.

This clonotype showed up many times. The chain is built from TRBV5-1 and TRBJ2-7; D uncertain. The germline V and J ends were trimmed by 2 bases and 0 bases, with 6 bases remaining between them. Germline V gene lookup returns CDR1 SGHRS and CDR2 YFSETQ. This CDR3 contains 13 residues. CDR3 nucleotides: TGCGCCAGCAGCTTCTATAGCTCCTACGAGCAGTACTTC. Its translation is CASSFYSSYEQYF.

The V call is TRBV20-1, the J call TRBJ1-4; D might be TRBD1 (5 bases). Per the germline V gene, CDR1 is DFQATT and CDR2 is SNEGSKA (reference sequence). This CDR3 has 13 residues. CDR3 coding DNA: TGCAGCGCCACCGGGGCCCAGGGAGGAAAACTGTTTTTT. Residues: CSATGAQGGKLFF.

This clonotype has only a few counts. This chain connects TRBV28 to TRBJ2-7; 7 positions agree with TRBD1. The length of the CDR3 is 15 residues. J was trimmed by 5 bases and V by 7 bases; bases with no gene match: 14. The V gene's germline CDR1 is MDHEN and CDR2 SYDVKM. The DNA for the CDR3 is TGTGCCAGCACCAATACGACAGGGCTCCCCCACGAGCAGTACGTC. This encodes CASTNTTGLPHEQYV.

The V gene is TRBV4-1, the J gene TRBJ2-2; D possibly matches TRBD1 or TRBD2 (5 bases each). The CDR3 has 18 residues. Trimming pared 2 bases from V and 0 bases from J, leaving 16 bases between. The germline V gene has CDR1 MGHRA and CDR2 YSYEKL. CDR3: CASSQKRPGTTNTGELFF. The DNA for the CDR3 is TGCGCCAGCAGCCAAAAGAGACCCGGGACGACGAACACCGGGGAGCTGTTTTTT.

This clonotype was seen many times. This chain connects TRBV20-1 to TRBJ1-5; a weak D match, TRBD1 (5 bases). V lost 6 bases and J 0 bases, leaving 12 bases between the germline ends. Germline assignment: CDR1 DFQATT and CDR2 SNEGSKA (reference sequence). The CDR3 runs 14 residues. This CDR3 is CSARGGYSNQPQHF. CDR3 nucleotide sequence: TGCAGTGCAAGGGGCGGTTATAGCAATCAGCCCCAGCATTTT.

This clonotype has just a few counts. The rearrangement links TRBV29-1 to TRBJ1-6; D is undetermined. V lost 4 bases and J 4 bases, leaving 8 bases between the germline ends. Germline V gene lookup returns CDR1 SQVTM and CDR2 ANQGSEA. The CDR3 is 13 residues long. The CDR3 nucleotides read TGCAGCGTTGGGTTTGAATATAATTCACCCCTCCACTTT. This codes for CSVGFEYNSPLHF.

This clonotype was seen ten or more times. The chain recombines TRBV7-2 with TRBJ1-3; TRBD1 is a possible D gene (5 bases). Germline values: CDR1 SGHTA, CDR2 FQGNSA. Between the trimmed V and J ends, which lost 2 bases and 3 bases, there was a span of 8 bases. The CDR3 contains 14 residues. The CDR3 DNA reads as TGTGCCAGCAGCTTAACGGGGGGTGGAAACACCATATATTTT. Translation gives CASSLTGGGNTIYF.

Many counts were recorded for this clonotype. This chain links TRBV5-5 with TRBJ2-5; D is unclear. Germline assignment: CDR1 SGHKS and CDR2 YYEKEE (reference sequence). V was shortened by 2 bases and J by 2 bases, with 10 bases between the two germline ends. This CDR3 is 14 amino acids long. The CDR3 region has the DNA TGTGCCAGCAGCTTTTTGCCAGATCAAGAGACCCAGTACTTC. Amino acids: CASSFLPDQETQYF.

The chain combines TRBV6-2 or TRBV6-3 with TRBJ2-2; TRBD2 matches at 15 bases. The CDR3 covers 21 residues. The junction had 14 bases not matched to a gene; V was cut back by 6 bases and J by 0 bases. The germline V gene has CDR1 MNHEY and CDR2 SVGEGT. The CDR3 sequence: CASRLGLAGGTPTPNTGELFF. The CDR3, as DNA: TGTGCCAGCAGACTGGGACTAGCGGGAGGAACCCCAACTCCGAACACCGGGGAGCTGTTTTTT.

CDR3 region: CATSEGGRGPGANVLTF. For the CDR3, the DNA is TGTGCCACCAGTGAAGGCGGCAGGGGGCCTGGGGCCAACGTCCTGACTTTC. This sequence joins TRBV24-1 and TRBJ2-6; 8 bases map to TRBD1. The V and J ends lost 4 bases and 2 bases, in that order; junction bases with no gene match: 6. Germline V gives CDR1 KGHDR, CDR2 SFDVKD. This CDR3 has 17 amino acids.

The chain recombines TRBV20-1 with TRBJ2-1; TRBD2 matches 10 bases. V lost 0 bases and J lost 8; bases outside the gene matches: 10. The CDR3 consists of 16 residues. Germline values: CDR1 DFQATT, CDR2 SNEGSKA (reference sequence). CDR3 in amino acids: CSARDGASGSFYEQFF. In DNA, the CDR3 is TGCAGTGCTAGAGATGGGGCTAGCGGGAGTTTCTATGAGCAGTTCTTC.

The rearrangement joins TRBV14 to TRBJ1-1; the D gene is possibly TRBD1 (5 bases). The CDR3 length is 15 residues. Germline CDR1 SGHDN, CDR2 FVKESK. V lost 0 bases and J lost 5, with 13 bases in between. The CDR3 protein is CASSQDRAGRTEAFF. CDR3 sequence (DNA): TGTGCCAGCAGCCAAGATCGGGCAGGGAGGACTGAAGCTTTCTTT.

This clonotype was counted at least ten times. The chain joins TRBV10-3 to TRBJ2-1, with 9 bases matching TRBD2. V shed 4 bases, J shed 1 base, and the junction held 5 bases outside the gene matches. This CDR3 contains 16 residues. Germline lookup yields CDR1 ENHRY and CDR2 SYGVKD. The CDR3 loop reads CAISATSGPSYNEQFF. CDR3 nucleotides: TGTGCCATCAGTGCGACTAGCGGTCCATCCTACAATGAGCAGTTCTTC.

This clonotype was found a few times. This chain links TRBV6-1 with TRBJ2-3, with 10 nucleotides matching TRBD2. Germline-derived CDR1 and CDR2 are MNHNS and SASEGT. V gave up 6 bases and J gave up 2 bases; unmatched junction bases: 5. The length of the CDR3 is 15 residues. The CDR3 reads CASRTAGGDTDTQYF. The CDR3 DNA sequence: TGTGCCAGCAGAACAGCGGGGGGGGACACAGATACGCAGTATTTT.

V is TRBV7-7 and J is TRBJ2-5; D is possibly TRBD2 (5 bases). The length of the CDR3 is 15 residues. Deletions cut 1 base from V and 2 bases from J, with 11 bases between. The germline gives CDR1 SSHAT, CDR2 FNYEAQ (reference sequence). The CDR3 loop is CASSLGLASQETQYF. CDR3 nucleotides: TGTGCCAGCAGCTTAGGTCTAGCCTCACAAGAGACCCAGTACTTC.

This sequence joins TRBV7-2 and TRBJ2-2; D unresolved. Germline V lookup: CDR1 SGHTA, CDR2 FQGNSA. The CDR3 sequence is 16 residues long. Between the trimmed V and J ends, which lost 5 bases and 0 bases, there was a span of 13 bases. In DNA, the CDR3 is TGTGCCAGCAGCCCTAGGGTTCGATCGAACACCGGGGAGCTGTTTTTT. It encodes CASSPRVRSNTGELFF.

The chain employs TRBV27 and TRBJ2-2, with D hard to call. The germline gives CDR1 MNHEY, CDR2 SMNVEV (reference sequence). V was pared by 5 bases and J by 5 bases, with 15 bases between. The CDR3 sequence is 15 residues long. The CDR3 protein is CASSPPPGGTGELFF. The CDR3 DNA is TGTGCCAGCAGTCCCCCCCCGGGTGGGACCGGGGAGCTGTTTTTT.

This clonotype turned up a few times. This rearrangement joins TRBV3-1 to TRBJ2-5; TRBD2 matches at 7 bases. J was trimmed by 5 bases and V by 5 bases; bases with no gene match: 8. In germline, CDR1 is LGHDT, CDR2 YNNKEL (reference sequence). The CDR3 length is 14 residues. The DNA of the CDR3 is TGTGCCAGCAGCGAGGGACTATTCGGTGAGACCCAGTACTTC. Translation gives CASSEGLFGETQYF.

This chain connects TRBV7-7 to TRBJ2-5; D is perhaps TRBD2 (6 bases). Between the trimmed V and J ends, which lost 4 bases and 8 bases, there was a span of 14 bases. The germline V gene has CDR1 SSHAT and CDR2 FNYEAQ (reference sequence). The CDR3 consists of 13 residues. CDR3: CASSSSGLQTQYF. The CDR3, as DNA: TGTGCCAGCAGCTCGTCGGGACTCCAAACCCAGTACTTC.

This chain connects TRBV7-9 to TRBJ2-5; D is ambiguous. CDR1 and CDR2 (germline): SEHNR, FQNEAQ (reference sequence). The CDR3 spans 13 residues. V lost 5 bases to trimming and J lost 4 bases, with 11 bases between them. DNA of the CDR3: TGTGCCAGCAGCGCCCGGCAGGTAGAGACCCAGTACTTC. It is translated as CASSARQVETQYF. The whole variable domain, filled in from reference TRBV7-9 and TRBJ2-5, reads DTGVSQNPRHKITKRGQNVTFRCDPISEHNRLYWYRQTLGQGPEFLTYFQNEAQLEKSRLLSDRFSAERPKGSFSTLEIQRTEQGDSAMYLCASSARQVETQYFGPGTRLLVL.

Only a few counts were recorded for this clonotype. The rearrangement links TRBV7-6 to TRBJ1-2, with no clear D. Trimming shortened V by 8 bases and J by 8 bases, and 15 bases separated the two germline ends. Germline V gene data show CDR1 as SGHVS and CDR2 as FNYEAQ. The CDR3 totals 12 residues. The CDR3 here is CASQSPGGGYTF. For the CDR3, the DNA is TGTGCCAGCCAAAGCCCCGGAGGAGGCTACACCTTC.

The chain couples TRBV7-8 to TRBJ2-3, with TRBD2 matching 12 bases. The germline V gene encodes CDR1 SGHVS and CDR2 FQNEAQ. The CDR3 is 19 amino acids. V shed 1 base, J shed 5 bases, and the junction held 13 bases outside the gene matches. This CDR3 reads CASSLGGGQTSGGIDTQYF. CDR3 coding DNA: TGTGCCAGCAGCTTAGGGGGTGGGCAGACTAGCGGGGGTATAGATACGCAGTATTTT.

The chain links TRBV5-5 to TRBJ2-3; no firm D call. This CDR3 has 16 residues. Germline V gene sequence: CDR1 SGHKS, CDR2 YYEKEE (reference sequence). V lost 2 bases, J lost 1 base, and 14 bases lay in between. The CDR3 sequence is CASSFGPLARTDTQYF. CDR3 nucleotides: TGTGCCAGCAGCTTCGGGCCACTTGCCCGCACAGATACGCAGTATTTT.

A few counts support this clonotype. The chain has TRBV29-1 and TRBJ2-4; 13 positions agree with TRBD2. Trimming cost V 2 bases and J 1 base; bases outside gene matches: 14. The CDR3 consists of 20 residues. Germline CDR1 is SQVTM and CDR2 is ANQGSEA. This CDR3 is CSVESQTSGRALGAKNIQYF. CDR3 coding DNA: TGCAGCGTTGAAAGCCAAACTAGCGGGAGGGCCCTCGGGGCCAAAAACATTCAGTACTTC.

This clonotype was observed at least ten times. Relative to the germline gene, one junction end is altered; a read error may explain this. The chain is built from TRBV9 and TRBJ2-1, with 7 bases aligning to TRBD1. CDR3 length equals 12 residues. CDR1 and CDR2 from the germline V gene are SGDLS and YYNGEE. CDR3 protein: CASSSSDRDWIF. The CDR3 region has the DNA TGTGCCAGCAGCTCTTCCGACAGGGATTGGATCTTC. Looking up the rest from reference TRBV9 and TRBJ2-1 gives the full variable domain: DSGVTQTPKHLITATGQRVTLRCSPRSGDLSVYWYQQSLDQGLQFLIQYYNGEERAKGNILERFSAQQFPDLHSELNLSSLELGDSALYFCASSSSDRDWIFGPGTRLTVL.

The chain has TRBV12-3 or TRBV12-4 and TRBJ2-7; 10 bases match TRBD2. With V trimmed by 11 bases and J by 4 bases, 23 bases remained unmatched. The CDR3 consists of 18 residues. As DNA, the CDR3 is TGTGCCTTCAGTTTAAAGGCTAGCGGGAGTGGTTTTCTTTACGAGCAGTACTTC. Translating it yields CAFSLKASGSGFLYEQYF.

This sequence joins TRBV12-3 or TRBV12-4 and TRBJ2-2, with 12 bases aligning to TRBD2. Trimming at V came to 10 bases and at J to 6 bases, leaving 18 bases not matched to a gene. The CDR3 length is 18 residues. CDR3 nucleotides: TGTGCCATCTGCCCCCGTCTAGCGGGAGGGCTCTTCTCCGGGGAGCTGTTTTTT. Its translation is CAICPRLAGGLFSGELFF.